Given below is one TCR beta chain in context. This sample is part of a study of molecular identifiers for immune sequencing clone quantification. Each CDR3 protein is one row after TCRdb ran MiXCR on the PCR reads. Seen here are over 550,000 distinct CDR3 sequences, 25% observed once, and the top ten hold about 0.8%. This CDR3 is 12 amino acids long. Germline lookup yields CDR1 GTSNPN and CDR2 SVGIG (reference sequence). V was shortened by 3 bases and J by 3 bases, with 9 bases between the two germline ends. The chain combines TRBV30 with TRBJ2-7; a possible D gene is TRBD2 (6 bases). The sample taken for sequencing was naive CD8+ T cells from blood, with Jurkat cell RNA spiked in. Subset denoted: FACS-sorted CD8+CD4-CCR7+CD45RA+ naive T cells. This sequence originates from a human donor in good health. Some libraries in this study had Jurkat cell RNA spiked in. CDR3 in DNA: TGTGCCTGGAGGGGGGAGGTCTACGAGCAGTACTTC. Protein sequence: CAWRGEVYEQYF.